This TCR beta chain was found in a study of neurological immune-mediated disorders. CDR1 and CDR2 from the germline V gene are MNHNY and SVGAGI (reference sequence). V was clipped by 7 bases and J by 4 bases, with 14 bases between them. The CDR3 loop spans 14 amino acids. Each CDR3 protein gets one entry after TCRdb re-called the 5' RACE reads with MiXCR. The table includes 50,000 or so distinct CDR3 sequences, about 3.7% detected once. This clonotype was picked up a small number of times. Its antigen is not known. Regarding the study as a whole: Association of the multiple sclerosis repertoire cluster with clinical or MRI features was not observed for any feature. None of the CDR3 amino acid sequences found in expanded clones was shared across subjects. This suggests that the TCR-beta repertoires were private in all groups. The highest TCR clonal expansion occurred in HTLV-1-associated myelopathy; multiple sclerosis fell below healthy controls.

The specimen sequenced was PBMCs. The chain recombines TRBV6-6 with TRBJ1-3, with D hard to call. The receptor comes from a man aged 40-50 years with multiple sclerosis. DNA for the CDR3: TGTGCCAGCAACCCCGGCCGGGGAGGAAACACCATATATTTT. This sequence encodes CASNPGRGGNTIYF.